Described below is a single T cell receptor beta chain sequence and its context. What this receptor recognizes is not known. Per-base qualities were not stored, and no clone one base away is much larger. Sequences SGHKS (CDR1) and YYEKEE (CDR2) are obtained from the germline V gene (reference sequence). V loses 4 bases at its end and J loses 6 bases; junction bases beyond the gene matches: 4. Its CDR3 holds 14 amino acids, cysteine through phenylalanine. Only the CDR3 portion is preserved as DNA: 42 bases, with reading frame beginning at the first base. High-throughput TCRbeta CDR3 sequencing of frozen genomic DNA was performed by immunoSEQ, including PCR amplification, mapping, bias correction and internal controls. As for the original processing: Only productive rearrangements were retained, with each unique TCRbeta sequence defined by its CDR3 nucleotide sequence together with its V and J gene. For a sequence to be called donor-reactive, it needed a frequency of at least 0.01% and at least 5-fold expansion in CFSE-low cells compared with unstimulated pre-transplant cells. To ensure at least 90% detection power, minimum frequency thresholds were set for each subject based on that subject's lowest-template unstimulated sample. Repertoire turnover was measured by Jensen-Shannon divergence between the top 1000 TCRbeta sequences post- and pre-transplant. Two-sided Fisher's exact tests were used to test for changes in the detection of donor-reactive sequences. TCRdb holds this immuneACCESS table with in-frame rearrangements only. Some clones are missing; in checked studies, unresolved V genes explain under half, and the rest has no known cause. That table is the source of V, J and clone size, and D and trimming were worked out from the DNA. The sample profile shows tens of thousands of clones; around four fifths of them were found once. Clones ranked in the top ten supply 2.8% of the sample.

Unstimulated PBMCs, after thawing, were stained for CD3, CD4 and CD8 and then FACS-sorted into CD3+CD4+ and CD3+CD8+ populations. All 8 studied subjects were randomized to withdrawal of immunosuppression. The Qiagen DNeasy Blood and Tissue Kit was used to isolate genomic DNA. The sample is drawn from a study of T cell clones after liver transplantation (dated by TCRdb to about 2019). About the investigation overall: The samples were obtained from ITN030ST, a randomized trial that attempted immunosuppression withdrawal within 2 years after liver transplantation. Tolerance meant complete immunosuppression withdrawal for at least one year without liver enzymes rising beyond twice the upper limit of normal. After a pre-transplant mixed lymphocyte reaction, TCRbeta sequencing was used to pinpoint donor-reactive T cell clones, which were subsequently tracked in post-transplant blood. Of the 8 liver transplant recipients making up the studied cohort, 3 were classified as tolerant and 5 as non-tolerant. Third party-reactive TCRbeta sequences were also identified from pre-transplant MLRs to serve as an antigen-independent comparator for donor-reactive sequences. Three of the eight recipients were HCV-positive; the others were transplanted for non-autoimmune, non-viral indications. Blood samples were collected pre-transplant, pre-randomization before withdrawal, and post-randomization after either complete withdrawal or failed withdrawal. Subjects received no induction therapy and standard immunosuppression until randomization at 12-24 months post-transplant.

Study-wide findings and limitations: When repertoire turnover was taken into account, detection of donor-reactive sequences was significantly reduced in 7 of 8 subjects for CD4 and in 8 of 8 subjects for CD8. Donor-reactive sequences declined more than third party-reactive ones, suggesting partial antigen-specific deletion unrelated to withdrawal success. In most of the 8 subjects, regardless of tolerance or HCV status, circulating donor-reactive CD4 TCRbeta sequences dropped significantly post-transplant. The conclusions were preliminary, being limited by small, heterogeneous patient numbers and by non-standardized post-transplant time points. Low numbers of available donor cells limited the measurable donor-reactive repertoire in a couple of subjects. Because no allograft tissue specimens were available, donor-reactive T cells may have migrated into the graft instead of being deleted.

The receptor was isolated from a human patient who received a liver transplant. After a transplant, some T cells may be the graft donor's own cells. Here the chain combines TRBV5-5 and TRBJ2-1; 10 bases in between match TRBD1. The sample was CD4+ T cells from blood, taken at the 22-month timepoint. The nucleotide sequence reads TGTGCCAGCAGCCGGGACAGGGGTCGCAATGAGCAGTTCTTC. Translation gives CASSRDRGRNEQFF. With the portions outside the CDR3 filled from the reference TRBV5-5 and TRBJ2-1 genes, the complete variable region becomes DAGVTQSPTHLIKTRGQQVTLRCSPISGHKSVSWYQQVLGQGPQFIFQYYEKEERGRGNFPDRFSARQFPNYSSELNVNALLLGDSALYLCASSRDRGRNEQFFGPGTRLTVL.